The rows below give T cell receptor beta chains drawn from one sample of a study of monozygotic twins with inflammatory bowel disease. TCRdb derives one entry per CDR3 protein from the 5' RACE reads, leaving out DNA. This sample contains 330,000 or so distinct CDR3 sequences. The sample was blood. These receptor sequences come from a human donor with ulcerative colitis or Crohn's disease, or a healthy co-twin of an affected twin (not recorded which). CDR3s include the opening cysteine and the closing phenylalanine or tryptophan. Fields, in order: J gene, V gene, CDR3 protein.

J: TRBJ1-4
V: TRBV12-3/TRBV12-4
CDR3: CASSLAALGDEKLFF

J: TRBJ2-1
V: TRBV9
CDR3: CASSVSGQGFNEQFF

J: TRBJ1-5
V: TRBV18
CDR3: CASSPNQGNGQPQHF

J: TRBJ2-1
V: TRBV20-1
CDR3: CSARDWGAAGEQFF

J: TRBJ1-2
V: TRBV4-1
CDR3: CASSPGTYNYGYTF

J: TRBJ2-2
V: TRBV24-1
CDR3: CATSDRTGELFF

J: TRBJ2-2
V: TRBV27
CDR3: CASGPPWQINTGELFF

J: TRBJ1-5
V: TRBV20-1
CDR3: CSAREGRSNQPQHF

J: TRBJ1-6
V: TRBV6-1
CDR3: CASSSMSGSPLHF

J: TRBJ2-7
V: TRBV24-1
CDR3: CALTGGNLISEQYF

J: TRBJ2-7
V: TRBV28
CDR3: CASTQGHYEQYF

J: TRBJ2-7
V: TRBV5-4
CDR3: CASSSRGGLLSYEQYF

J: TRBJ2-1
V: TRBV5-6
CDR3: CASSPGTGRHEQFF

J: TRBJ2-5
V: TRBV20-1
CDR3: CSARSTMREETQYF

J: TRBJ1-2
V: TRBV6-6
CDR3: CASRGGDRGSGYTF

J: TRBJ1-2
V: TRBV5-1
CDR3: CASSSKGESDGYTF

J: TRBJ2-1
V: TRBV29-1
CDR3: CSVVPRGRYNEQFF

J: TRBJ2-5
V: TRBV12-3/TRBV12-4
CDR3: CASSPPLAGSETQYF

J: TRBJ2-2
V: TRBV25-1
CDR3: CASNGGGFTGELFF

J: TRBJ2-2
V: TRBV18
CDR3: CASSPDRSNTGELFF

J: TRBJ2-1
V: TRBV7-2
CDR3: CASSLEASSYNEQFF

J: TRBJ2-3
V: TRBV12-3/TRBV12-4
CDR3: CASTLGLLTDTQYF